A selection of T cell receptor beta chains follows, all from one sample in a study of neurological immune-mediated disorders. Via MiXCR, TCRdb re-called the 5' RACE reads, giving one row per CDR3 protein. The repertoire has fewer than 110,000 distinct CDR3 sequences, less than 14% of them found once; the top ten carry approximately 3.3%. Sequenced input: PBMCs. Every receptor here comes from a female donor with HTLV-1-associated myelopathy (HAM/TSP). The CDR3 runs from the conserved cysteine through the conserved F or W. The D gene is left open where the match is weak. The listing skips clone size in some rows; elsewhere it reads once, few, many or a size class.

clone size: -; V gene: TRBV2; J gene: TRBJ2-7; D gene: TRBD1; CDR3 protein: CASEPGQGDEQYF; CDR3 DNA: TGTGCCAGCGAACCGGGACAGGGAGACGAGCAGTACTTC
clone size: many; V gene: TRBV3-1; J gene: TRBJ2-7; D gene: TRBD1; CDR3 protein: CASSHGGQGAYEQYF; CDR3 DNA: TGTGCCAGCAGCCACGGGGGACAGGGAGCCTACGAGCAGTACTTC
clone size: many; V gene: TRBV18; J gene: TRBJ2-1; D gene: -; CDR3 protein: CASSPDRDLREQFF; CDR3 DNA: TGTGCCAGCTCACCAGACAGGGACTTACGCGAGCAGTTCTTC
clone size: many; V gene: TRBV20-1; J gene: TRBJ2-7; D gene: -; CDR3 protein: CSARDRRTGSSYEQYF; CDR3 DNA: TGCAGTGCTAGAGATAGAAGGACTGGGAGTTCCTACGAGCAGTACTTC
clone size: few; V gene: TRBV24-1; J gene: TRBJ2-4; D gene: -; CDR3 protein: CATSDSGAGALVQYF; CDR3 DNA: TGTGCCACCAGTGATTCAGGGGCCGGCGCTCTGGTTCAGTACTTC
clone size: many; V gene: TRBV5-1; J gene: TRBJ1-1; D gene: -; CDR3 protein: CASSLADGADPEAFF; CDR3 DNA: TGCGCCAGCAGCTTGGCCGACGGGGCCGACCCTGAAGCTTTCTTT
clone size: few; V gene: TRBV4-1; J gene: TRBJ2-2; D gene: TRBD2; CDR3 protein: CASSQTSLVGELFF; CDR3 DNA: TGCGCCAGCAGCCAGACTAGCTTGGTCGGGGAGCTGTTTTTT
clone size: many; V gene: TRBV5-5; J gene: TRBJ2-1; D gene: TRBD1; CDR3 protein: CASDRTGENEQFF; CDR3 DNA: TGTGCCAGCGACCGGACAGGGGAAAATGAGCAGTTCTTC
clone size: few; V gene: TRBV2; J gene: TRBJ2-3; D gene: TRBD2; CDR3 protein: CASHSGESTDTQYF; CDR3 DNA: TGTGCCAGTCATAGCGGGGAAAGCACAGATACGCAGTATTTT
clone size: many; V gene: TRBV20-1; J gene: TRBJ2-5; D gene: TRBD2; CDR3 protein: CSARLAGAKQETQYF; CDR3 DNA: TGCAGTGCGCGACTAGCGGGGGCCAAGCAAGAGACCCAGTACTTC
clone size: many; V gene: TRBV3-1; J gene: TRBJ1-5; D gene: -; CDR3 protein: CASSQDRVIQPQHF; CDR3 DNA: TGTGCCAGCAGCCAAGACAGGGTAATTCAGCCCCAGCATTTT
clone size: many; V gene: TRBV12-3/TRBV12-4; J gene: TRBJ1-2; D gene: TRBD1; CDR3 protein: CASSVRDRALFGYTF; CDR3 DNA: TGTGCCAGCAGTGTCCGGGACAGGGCCCTTTTTGGCTACACCTTC
clone size: many; V gene: TRBV12-5; J gene: TRBJ2-2; D gene: TRBD1; CDR3 protein: CASGPRTGGNTGELFF; CDR3 DNA: TGTGCTAGTGGTCCCCGGACAGGGGGCAACACCGGGGAGCTGTTTTTT
clone size: -; V gene: TRBV5-1; J gene: TRBJ2-3; D gene: TRBD2; CDR3 protein: CASSYAGGGSDTQYF; CDR3 DNA: TGCGCCAGCAGCTATGCGGGCGGGGGGTCAGATACGCAGTATTTT
clone size: -; V gene: TRBV18; J gene: TRBJ2-1; D gene: -; CDR3 protein: CVSSPSNEKFF; CDR3 DNA: TGTGTCAGCTCACCATCCAATGAGAAGTTCTTC
clone size: many; V gene: TRBV10-1; J gene: TRBJ2-7; D gene: TRBD1; CDR3 protein: CASAGTGGEQYF; CDR3 DNA: TGCGCCAGCGCGGGGACAGGCGGCGAGCAGTACTTC
clone size: -; V gene: TRBV5-1; J gene: TRBJ1-4; D gene: TRBD1; CDR3 protein: CASSLRDREEEKLFF; CDR3 DNA: TGCGCCAGCAGCTTAAGGGACAGGGAAGAGGAAAAACTGTTTTTT
clone size: many; V gene: TRBV12-3/TRBV12-4; J gene: TRBJ2-6; D gene: -; CDR3 protein: CASSPSRSGANVLTF; CDR3 DNA: TGTGCCAGCAGCCCATCTAGGAGTGGGGCCAACGTCCTGACTTTC
clone size: many; V gene: TRBV5-1; J gene: TRBJ2-1; D gene: TRBD2; CDR3 protein: CASSASGGGFNEQFF; CDR3 DNA: TGCGCCAGCAGCGCTAGCGGGGGGGGCTTTAATGAGCAGTTCTTC
clone size: many; V gene: TRBV20-1; J gene: TRBJ1-4; D gene: -; CDR3 protein: CSAPFGGATNEKLFF; CDR3 DNA: TGCAGTGCTCCCTTTGGGGGCGCAACTAATGAAAAACTGTTTTTT
clone size: many; V gene: TRBV20-1; J gene: TRBJ2-1; D gene: -; CDR3 protein: CSARYAVLDNEQFF; CDR3 DNA: TGCAGTGCTAGATACGCGGTGCTTGACAATGAGCAGTTCTTC
clone size: many; V gene: TRBV5-1; J gene: TRBJ2-5; D gene: -; CDR3 protein: CASSLMETQYF; CDR3 DNA: TGCGCCAGCAGCTTGATGGAGACCCAGTACTTC
clone size: many; V gene: TRBV10-3; J gene: TRBJ2-3; D gene: -; CDR3 protein: CAISGGISSTDTQYF; CDR3 DNA: TGTGCCATCAGTGGGGGAATTTCTAGCACAGATACGCAGTATTTT
clone size: many; V gene: TRBV5-1; J gene: TRBJ2-7; D gene: -; CDR3 protein: CASSLEATTYEQYF; CDR3 DNA: TGCGCCAGCAGCTTGGAAGCCACCACCTACGAGCAGTACTTC
clone size: many; V gene: TRBV20-1; J gene: TRBJ2-2; D gene: -; CDR3 protein: CSARDRIAGLSGELFF; CDR3 DNA: TGCAGTGCTAGAGATAGGATTGCGGGGTTATCCGGGGAGCTGTTTTTT
clone size: many; V gene: TRBV5-5; J gene: TRBJ2-6; D gene: -; CDR3 protein: CASSLRPGSSGSGANVLTF; CDR3 DNA: TGTGCCAGCAGCTTACGGCCAGGGTCAAGTGGGTCTGGGGCCAACGTCCTGACTTTC
clone size: many; V gene: TRBV20-1; J gene: TRBJ2-7; D gene: TRBD2; CDR3 protein: CSAYSPREGLYEQYF; CDR3 DNA: TGCAGTGCCTACTCTCCCCGGGAGGGACTCTACGAGCAGTACTTC
clone size: many; V gene: TRBV5-1; J gene: TRBJ1-1; D gene: -; CDR3 protein: CASSLERSGDLNTEAFF; CDR3 DNA: TGCGCCAGCAGCTTGGAGAGGTCAGGGGACTTGAACACTGAAGCTTTCTTT
clone size: -; V gene: TRBV28; J gene: TRBJ1-2; D gene: TRBD1; CDR3 protein: CASSSPVTGGSGYTF; CDR3 DNA: TGTGCCAGCAGCTCACCTGTAACAGGGGGCTCTGGCTACACCTTC
clone size: many; V gene: TRBV5-1; J gene: TRBJ2-3; D gene: -; CDR3 protein: CASSPAAGMDTQYF; CDR3 DNA: TGCGCCAGCAGCCCCGCGGCGGGAATGGATACGCAGTATTTT
clone size: many; V gene: TRBV27; J gene: TRBJ1-4; D gene: TRBD1; CDR3 protein: CASSRDRVTNEKLFF; CDR3 DNA: TGTGCCAGCAGTCGCGACAGGGTGACTAATGAAAAACTGTTTTTT
clone size: -; V gene: TRBV12-3/TRBV12-4; J gene: TRBJ2-7; D gene: -; CDR3 protein: CASSFRRAYEQYF; CDR3 DNA: TGTGCCAGCAGTTTTCGTAGAGCCTACGAGCAGTACTTC
clone size: many; V gene: TRBV4-2; J gene: TRBJ2-3; D gene: TRBD2; CDR3 protein: CASSQRLQGTSGGAYADTQYF; CDR3 DNA: TGTGCCAGCAGCCAACGCTTGCAGGGCACTAGCGGGGGGGCCTATGCAGATACGCAGTATTTT
clone size: many; V gene: TRBV12-3/TRBV12-4; J gene: TRBJ1-6; D gene: -; CDR3 protein: CASSLSQGRSPLHF; CDR3 DNA: TGTGCCAGCAGTTTATCCCAGGGACGCTCACCCCTCCACTTT
clone size: many; V gene: TRBV10-3; J gene: TRBJ2-7; D gene: TRBD1; CDR3 protein: CATCAGQGYEQYF; CDR3 DNA: TGTGCCACTTGCGCGGGACAGGGCTACGAGCAGTACTTC
clone size: many; V gene: TRBV20-1; J gene: TRBJ2-5; D gene: TRBD2; CDR3 protein: CSGGRGGGETQYF; CDR3 DNA: TGCAGTGGCGGACGGGGGGGCGGGGAGACCCAGTACTTC
clone size: many; V gene: TRBV5-1; J gene: TRBJ2-7; D gene: -; CDR3 protein: CASSLKGDSYEQYF; CDR3 DNA: TGCGCCAGCAGCTTGAAGGGTGACAGCTACGAGCAGTACTTC
clone size: many; V gene: TRBV5-1; J gene: TRBJ2-1; D gene: -; CDR3 protein: CASSLGGSSYNEQFF; CDR3 DNA: TGCGCCAGCAGCTTGGGGGGAAGCTCCTACAATGAGCAGTTCTTC
clone size: -; V gene: TRBV19; J gene: TRBJ2-2; D gene: -; CDR3 protein: CASSIGKTTGELFF; CDR3 DNA: TGTGCCAGTAGTATCGGTAAAACGACCGGGGAGCTGTTTTTT
clone size: many; V gene: TRBV20-1; J gene: TRBJ1-5; D gene: -; CDR3 protein: CSATGWKYSNQPQHF; CDR3 DNA: TGCAGTGCTACAGGGTGGAAATATAGCAATCAGCCCCAGCATTTT
clone size: many; V gene: TRBV20-1; J gene: TRBJ2-3; D gene: -; CDR3 protein: CSARGAPSAPDTQYF; CDR3 DNA: TGCAGTGCTAGAGGGGCCCCTTCGGCTCCAGATACGCAGTATTTT
clone size: -; V gene: TRBV6-2/TRBV6-3; J gene: TRBJ2-1; D gene: TRBD2; CDR3 protein: CASSYRTSGGHNEQFF; CDR3 DNA: TGCGCCAGCAGTTACAGGACTAGCGGGGGGCATAATGAGCAGTTCTTC
clone size: many; V gene: TRBV5-5; J gene: TRBJ2-1; D gene: -; CDR3 protein: CASSYEEGREQFF; CDR3 DNA: TGTGCCAGCAGTTACGAGGAGGGGCGGGAGCAGTTCTTC
clone size: many; V gene: TRBV12-3/TRBV12-4; J gene: TRBJ2-3; D gene: -; CDR3 protein: CASSSGSHFTDTQYF; CDR3 DNA: TGTGCCAGCAGCTCAGGGTCCCATTTCACAGATACGCAGTATTTT
clone size: many; V gene: TRBV5-1; J gene: TRBJ2-5; D gene: TRBD1; CDR3 protein: CASSTDRAQETQYF; CDR3 DNA: TGCGCCAGCAGCACGGACAGGGCCCAAGAGACCCAGTACTTC
clone size: many; V gene: TRBV24-1; J gene: TRBJ2-1; D gene: -; CDR3 protein: CATSVGGSNEQFF; CDR3 DNA: TGTGCCACCAGTGTTGGGGGCTCGAATGAGCAGTTCTTC
clone size: many; V gene: TRBV2; J gene: TRBJ1-1; D gene: -; CDR3 protein: CASRLGGWNTEAFF; CDR3 DNA: TGTGCCAGCAGGTTGGGGGGATGGAACACTGAAGCTTTCTTT
clone size: many; V gene: TRBV20-1; J gene: TRBJ2-5; D gene: TRBD1; CDR3 protein: CSATRRGRGGASETQYF; CDR3 DNA: TGCAGTGCTACCCGCCGGGGAAGAGGGGGCGCTTCAGAGACCCAGTACTTC